This TCR beta chain was sequenced in a study of blood T cell repertoires in COVID-19. Assay used: immunoSEQ multiplex PCR; TCRdb lists only in-frame clones, some missing. The sample has over 100,000 clones; over 70% are singletons. The sample was peripheral blood. The TCR was taken from a human donor in a cohort sampled during active or convalescent COVID-19.

The CDR3 DNA is TGTGCCAGTAGTATTATCGCCGGGACAGGGAATTCACCCCTCCACTTT. Protein: CASSIIAGTGNSPLHF. The chain carries TRBV19 and TRBJ1-6, with TRBD1 matching 9 bases. V lost 3 bases and J lost 7; bases outside the gene matches: 7. Germline V lookup: CDR1 LNHDA, CDR2 SQIVND (reference sequence). The CDR3 totals 16 residues.